Below, one TCR beta chain is given with its context. Its specificity is unknown. The data stem from a study of shared clonotypes between healthy human individuals. Study outcomes and limitations: When compared with the clonotypes that were shared by all four sorted-subset donors, the non-shared clonotypes turned out to have lower generation probabilities.

Assay used: immunoSEQ multiplex PCR; TCRdb lists only in-frame clones, some missing. The sample records about 1.1 million clones, around 78% being singletons. The germline CDR1 and CDR2 sequences are LNHDA and SQIVND (reference sequence). The CDR3 has 17 residues. Trimming removed 5 bases from V and 0 bases from J; junction bases left unmatched: 10. This receptor was taken from a man aged 18 to 29 in good health. Some clones in this sample may be carry-over from other donors' samples. The specimen was memory CD4+ T cells from PBMCs. Subset given: CD45RA-negative fraction. The chain recombines TRBV19 with TRBJ1-1; 9 bases are shared with TRBD1. This CDR3 reads CASSRSGTGNMNTEAFF. The CDR3 nucleotides are TGTGCCAGTAGTCGTTCCGGGACAGGGAATATGAACACTGAAGCTTTCTTT.